This T cell receptor beta chain was recorded in a study of T cells in Graves' hyperthyroidism and ophthalmopathy. This clonotype came up many times. Its antigen is unidentified. Hyperthyroidism of Graves' type that showed no ophthalmopathy progression within 18 months was stable. The study left out patients who had uncontrolled infection, other autoimmune disease, pregnancy or lactation. PBMCs were collected from a roughly 10 ml volume of fresh peripheral blood. The CDR3 has 15 amino acids. Trimming pared 2 bases from V and 3 bases from J, leaving 13 bases between. Amplification of TCR beta CDR3 regions was performed using RNA transcripts as template. The HTBI primer set drove a first-round RT-PCR of the TCR CDR3. TCRdb re-derived calls from the multiplex PCR reads in MiXCR, one entry per CDR3 protein. The data hold roughly 700,000 distinct CDR3 sequences, with 13% to 15% observed a single time. Points from the study as a whole: Most thyroid clonotypes expanded above 0.001 were also detected in blood.

This sequence joins TRBV12-3 or TRBV12-4 and TRBJ1-1; the D is unclear. The TCR sequence derives from a woman aged 18-30 years with Graves' hyperthyroidism. The specimen sequenced was blood. This chain's CDR3 is CASSLKSGRYTEAFF. DNA of the CDR3: TGTGCCAGCAGTTTAAAATCCGGGAGGTACACTGAAGCTTTCTTT.